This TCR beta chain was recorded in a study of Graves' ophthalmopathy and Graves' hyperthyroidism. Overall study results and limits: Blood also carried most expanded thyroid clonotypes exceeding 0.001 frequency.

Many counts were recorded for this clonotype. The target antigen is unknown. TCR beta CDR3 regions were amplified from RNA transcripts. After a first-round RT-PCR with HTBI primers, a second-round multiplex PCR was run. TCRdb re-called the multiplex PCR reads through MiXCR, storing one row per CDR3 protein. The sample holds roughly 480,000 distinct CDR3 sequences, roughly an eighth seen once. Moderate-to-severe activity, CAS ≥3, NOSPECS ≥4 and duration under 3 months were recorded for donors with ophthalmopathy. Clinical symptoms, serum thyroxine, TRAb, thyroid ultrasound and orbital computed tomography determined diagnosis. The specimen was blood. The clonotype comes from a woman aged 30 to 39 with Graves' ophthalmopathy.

CDR3 sequence (DNA): TGCGCCAGCAGCCAAGATGACAGGGGCAGGTACGAGCAGTACTTC. Translating it yields CASSQDDRGRYEQYF. The V call is TRBV4-1, the J call TRBJ2-7, with TRBD1 identical over 8 bases. The CDR3 consists of 15 residues. Germline CDR1 is MGHRA and CDR2 is YSYEKL. After removal of 0 bases from V and 4 bases from J, the junction contained 5 bases not matched to a gene.